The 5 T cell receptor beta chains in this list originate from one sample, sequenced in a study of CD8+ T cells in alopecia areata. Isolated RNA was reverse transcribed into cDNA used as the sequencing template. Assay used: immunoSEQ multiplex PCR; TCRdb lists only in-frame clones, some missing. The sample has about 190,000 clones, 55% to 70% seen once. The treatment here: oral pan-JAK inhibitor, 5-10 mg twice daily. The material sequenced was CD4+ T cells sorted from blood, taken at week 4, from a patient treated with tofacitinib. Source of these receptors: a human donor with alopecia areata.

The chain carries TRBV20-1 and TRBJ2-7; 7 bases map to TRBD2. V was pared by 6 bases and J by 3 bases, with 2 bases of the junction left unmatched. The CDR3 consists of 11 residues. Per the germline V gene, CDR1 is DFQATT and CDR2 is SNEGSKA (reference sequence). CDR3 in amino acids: CSARDYYEQYF. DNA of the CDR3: TGCAGTGCAAGGGACTACTACGAGCAGTACTTC.

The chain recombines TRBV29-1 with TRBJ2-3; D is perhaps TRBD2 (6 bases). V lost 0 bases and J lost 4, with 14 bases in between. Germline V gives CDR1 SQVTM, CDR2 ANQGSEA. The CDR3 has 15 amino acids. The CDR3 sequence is CSVEDQGLRPDTQYF. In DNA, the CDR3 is TGCAGCGTTGAAGATCAGGGACTTAGGCCAGATACGCAGTATTTT.

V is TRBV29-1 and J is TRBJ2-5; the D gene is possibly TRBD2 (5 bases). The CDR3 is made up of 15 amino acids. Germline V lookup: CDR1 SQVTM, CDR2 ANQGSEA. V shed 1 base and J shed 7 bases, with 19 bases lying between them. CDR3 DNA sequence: TGCAGCGTTGAAGTGGCGCCGAGAGCGGCGGGGACCCAGTACTTC. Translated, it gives CSVEVAPRAAGTQYF.

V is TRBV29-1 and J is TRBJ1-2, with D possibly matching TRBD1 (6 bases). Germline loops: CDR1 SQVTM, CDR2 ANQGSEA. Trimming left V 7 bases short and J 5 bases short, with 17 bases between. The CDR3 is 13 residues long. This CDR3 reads CSGAPSTGYGYTF. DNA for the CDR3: TGCAGCGGCGCCCCATCAACAGGGTATGGCTACACCTTC.

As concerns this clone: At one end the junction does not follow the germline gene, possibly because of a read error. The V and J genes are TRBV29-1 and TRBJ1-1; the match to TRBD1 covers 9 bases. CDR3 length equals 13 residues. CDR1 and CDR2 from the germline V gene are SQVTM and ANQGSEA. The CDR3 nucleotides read TGCAGCGGTGAACAGGGGGCGAACACTGAAGCTTTCTTT. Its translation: CSGEQGANTEAFF.